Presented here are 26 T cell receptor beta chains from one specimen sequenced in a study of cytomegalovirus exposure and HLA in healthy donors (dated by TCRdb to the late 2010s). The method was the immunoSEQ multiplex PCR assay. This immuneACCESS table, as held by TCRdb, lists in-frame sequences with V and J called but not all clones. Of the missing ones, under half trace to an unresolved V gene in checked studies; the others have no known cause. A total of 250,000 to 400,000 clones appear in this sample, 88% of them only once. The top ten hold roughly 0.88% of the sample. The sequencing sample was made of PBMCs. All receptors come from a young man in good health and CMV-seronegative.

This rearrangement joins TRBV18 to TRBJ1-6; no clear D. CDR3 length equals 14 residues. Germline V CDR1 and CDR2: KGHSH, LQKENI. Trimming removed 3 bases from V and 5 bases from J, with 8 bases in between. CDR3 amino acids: CASSPGLDNSPLHF. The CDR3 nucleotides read TGTGCCAGCTCACCCGGGTTGGATAATTCACCCCTCCACTTT.

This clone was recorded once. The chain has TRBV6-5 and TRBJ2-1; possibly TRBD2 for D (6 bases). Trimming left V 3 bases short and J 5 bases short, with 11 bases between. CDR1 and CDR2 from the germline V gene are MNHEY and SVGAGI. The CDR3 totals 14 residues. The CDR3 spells CASSYFRENNEQFF. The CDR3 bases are TGTGCCAGCAGTTATTTCCGGGAGAACAATGAGCAGTTCTTC.

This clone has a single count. CDR3 protein: CASSSPGLSAETQYF. The CDR3 DNA sequence: TGTGCCAGCAGCTCCCCGGGACTATCGGCGGAGACCCAGTACTTC. V gene TRBV5-5 combines with J gene TRBJ2-5; 7 bases are shared with TRBD2. The CDR3 contains 15 residues. Trimming removed 3 bases from V and 5 bases from J; junction bases left unmatched: 10. Germline loops: CDR1 SGHKS, CDR2 YYEKEE (reference sequence).

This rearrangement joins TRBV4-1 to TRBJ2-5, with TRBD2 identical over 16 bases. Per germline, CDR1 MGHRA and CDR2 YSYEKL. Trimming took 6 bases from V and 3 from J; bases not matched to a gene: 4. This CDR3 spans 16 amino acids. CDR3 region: CASRPGTSGGEETQYF. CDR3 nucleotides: TGCGCCAGCAGACCGGGGACTAGCGGGGGGGAAGAGACCCAGTACTTC.

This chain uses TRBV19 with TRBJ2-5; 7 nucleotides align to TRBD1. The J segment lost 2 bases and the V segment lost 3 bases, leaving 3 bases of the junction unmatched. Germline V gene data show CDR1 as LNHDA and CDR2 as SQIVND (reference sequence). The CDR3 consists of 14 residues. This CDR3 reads CASSMGTAQETQYF. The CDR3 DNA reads TGTGCCAGTAGTATGGGGACAGCTCAAGAGACCCAGTACTTC.

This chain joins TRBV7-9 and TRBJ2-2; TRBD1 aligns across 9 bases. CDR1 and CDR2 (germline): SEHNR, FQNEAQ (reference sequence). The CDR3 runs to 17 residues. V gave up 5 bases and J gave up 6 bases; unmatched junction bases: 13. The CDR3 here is CASSEDRGAGGSGELFF. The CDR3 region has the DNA TGTGCCAGCAGCGAAGACAGGGGGGCCGGCGGCTCCGGGGAGCTGTTTTTT.

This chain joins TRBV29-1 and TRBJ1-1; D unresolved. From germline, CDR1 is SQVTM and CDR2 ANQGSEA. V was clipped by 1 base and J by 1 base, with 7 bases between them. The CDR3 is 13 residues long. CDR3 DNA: TGCAGCGTTGAAGCCCCCAGGAACACTGAAGCTTTCTTT. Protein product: CSVEAPRNTEAFF.

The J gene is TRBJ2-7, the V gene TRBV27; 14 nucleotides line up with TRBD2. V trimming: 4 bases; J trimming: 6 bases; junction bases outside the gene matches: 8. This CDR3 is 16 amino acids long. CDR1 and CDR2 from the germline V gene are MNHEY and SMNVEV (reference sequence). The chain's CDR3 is CASSYSTGLAGVEQYF. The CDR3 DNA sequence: TGTGCCAGCAGTTACTCGACGGGACTAGCGGGGGTCGAGCAGTACTTC.

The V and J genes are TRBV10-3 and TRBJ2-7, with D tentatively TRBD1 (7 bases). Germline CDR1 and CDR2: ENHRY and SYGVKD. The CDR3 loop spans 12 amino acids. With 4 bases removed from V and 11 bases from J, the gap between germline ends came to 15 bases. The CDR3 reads CAISGSGDREYF. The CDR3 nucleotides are TGTGCCATCAGTGGGTCGGGGGACAGAGAGTACTTC.

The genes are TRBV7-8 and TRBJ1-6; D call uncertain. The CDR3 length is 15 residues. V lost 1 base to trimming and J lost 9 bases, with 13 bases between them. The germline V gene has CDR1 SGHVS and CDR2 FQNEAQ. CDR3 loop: CASSLEAPIGSPLHF. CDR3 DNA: TGTGCCAGCAGCTTAGAAGCACCAATCGGTTCACCCCTCCACTTT.

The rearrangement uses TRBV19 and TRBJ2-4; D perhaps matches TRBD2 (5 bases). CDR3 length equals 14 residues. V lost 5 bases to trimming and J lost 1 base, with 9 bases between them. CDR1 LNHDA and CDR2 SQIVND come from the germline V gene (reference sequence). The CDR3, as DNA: TGTGCCAGTAGTTCCGGGGTGGCCAAAAACATTCAGTACTTC. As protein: CASSSGVAKNIQYF.

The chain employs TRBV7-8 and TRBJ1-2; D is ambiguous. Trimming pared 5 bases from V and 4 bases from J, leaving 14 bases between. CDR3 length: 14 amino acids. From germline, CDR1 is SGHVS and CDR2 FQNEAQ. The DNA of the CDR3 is TGTGCCAGCAGCACTAGGCCTGTCCGCTATGGCTACACCTTC. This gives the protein CASSTRPVRYGYTF.

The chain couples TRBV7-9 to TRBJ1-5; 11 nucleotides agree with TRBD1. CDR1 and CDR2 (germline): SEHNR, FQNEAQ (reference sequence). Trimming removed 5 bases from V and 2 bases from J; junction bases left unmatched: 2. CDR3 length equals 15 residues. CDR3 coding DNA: TGTGCCAGCAGCCCGGGACAGGGGGGCAATCAGCCCCAGCATTTT. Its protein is CASSPGQGGNQPQHF.

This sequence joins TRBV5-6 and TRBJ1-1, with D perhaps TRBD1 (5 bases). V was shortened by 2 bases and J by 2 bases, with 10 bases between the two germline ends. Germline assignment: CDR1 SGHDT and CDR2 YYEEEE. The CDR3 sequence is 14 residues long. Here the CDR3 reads CASSFPTDNTEAFF. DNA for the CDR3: TGTGCCAGCAGCTTCCCGACAGACAACACTGAAGCTTTCTTT. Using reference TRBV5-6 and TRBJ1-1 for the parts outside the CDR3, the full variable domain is DAGVTQSPTHLIKTRGQQVTLRCSPKSGHDTVSWYQQALGQGPQFIFQYYEEEERQRGNFPDRFSGHQFPNYSSELNVNALLLGDSALYLCASSFPTDNTEAFFGQGTRLTVV.

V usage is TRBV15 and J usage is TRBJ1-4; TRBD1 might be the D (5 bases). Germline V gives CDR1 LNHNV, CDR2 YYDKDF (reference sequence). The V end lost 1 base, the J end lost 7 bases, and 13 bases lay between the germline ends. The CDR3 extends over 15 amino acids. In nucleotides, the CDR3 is TGTGCCACCAGCAGAGGCGGCACCCAGGGTGAAAAACTGTTTTTT. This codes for CATSRGGTQGEKLFF.

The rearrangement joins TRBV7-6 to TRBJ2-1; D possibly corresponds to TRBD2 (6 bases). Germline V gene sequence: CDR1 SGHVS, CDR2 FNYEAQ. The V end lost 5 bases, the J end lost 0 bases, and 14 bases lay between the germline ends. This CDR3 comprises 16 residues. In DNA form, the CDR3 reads TGTGCCAGCAGCGCGGCGGGGACCAGCTCCTACAATGAGCAGTTCTTC. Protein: CASSAAGTSSYNEQFF.

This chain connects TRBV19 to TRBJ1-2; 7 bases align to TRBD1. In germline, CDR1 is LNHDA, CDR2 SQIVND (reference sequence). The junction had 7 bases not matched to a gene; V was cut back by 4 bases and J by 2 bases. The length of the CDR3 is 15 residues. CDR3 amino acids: CASSKQGNVNYGYTF. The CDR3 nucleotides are TGTGCCAGTAGTAAACAGGGGAATGTAAACTATGGCTACACCTTC.

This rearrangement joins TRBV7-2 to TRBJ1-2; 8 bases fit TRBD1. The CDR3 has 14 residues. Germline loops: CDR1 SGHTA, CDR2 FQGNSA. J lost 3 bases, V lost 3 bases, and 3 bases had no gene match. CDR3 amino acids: CASSFGQGDYGYTF. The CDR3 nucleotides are TGTGCCAGCAGCTTCGGACAGGGTGACTATGGCTACACCTTC.

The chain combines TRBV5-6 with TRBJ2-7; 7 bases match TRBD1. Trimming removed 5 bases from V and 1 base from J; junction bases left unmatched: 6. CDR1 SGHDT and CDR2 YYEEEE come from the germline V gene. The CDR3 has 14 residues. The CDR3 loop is CASSYWDRSYEQYF. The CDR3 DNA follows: TGTGCCAGCAGTTATTGGGACAGATCCTACGAGCAGTACTTC. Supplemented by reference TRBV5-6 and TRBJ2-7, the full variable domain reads DAGVTQSPTHLIKTRGQQVTLRCSPKSGHDTVSWYQQALGQGPQFIFQYYEEEERQRGNFPDRFSGHQFPNYSSELNVNALLLGDSALYLCASSYWDRSYEQYFGPGTRLTVT.

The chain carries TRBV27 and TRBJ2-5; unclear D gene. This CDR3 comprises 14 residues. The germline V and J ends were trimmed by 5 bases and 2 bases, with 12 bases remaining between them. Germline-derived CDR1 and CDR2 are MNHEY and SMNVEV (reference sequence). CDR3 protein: CASSLTAYQETQYF. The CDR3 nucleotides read TGTGCCAGCAGTCTCACAGCTTATCAAGAGACCCAGTACTTC.

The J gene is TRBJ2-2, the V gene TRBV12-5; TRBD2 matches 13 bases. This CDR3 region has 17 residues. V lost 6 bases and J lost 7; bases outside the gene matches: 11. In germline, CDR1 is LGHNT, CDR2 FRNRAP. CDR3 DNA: TGTGCTAGTGGCTCCCCCGGACTAGCGGGGGTTCGCGGGGAGCTGTTTTTT. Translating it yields CASGSPGLAGVRGELFF.

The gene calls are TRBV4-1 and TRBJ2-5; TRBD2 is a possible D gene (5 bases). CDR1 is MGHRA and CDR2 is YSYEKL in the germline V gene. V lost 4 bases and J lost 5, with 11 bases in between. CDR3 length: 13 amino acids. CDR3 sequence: CASSLRVAETQYF. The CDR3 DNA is TGCGCCAGCAGCCTCCGAGTAGCGGAGACCCAGTACTTC.

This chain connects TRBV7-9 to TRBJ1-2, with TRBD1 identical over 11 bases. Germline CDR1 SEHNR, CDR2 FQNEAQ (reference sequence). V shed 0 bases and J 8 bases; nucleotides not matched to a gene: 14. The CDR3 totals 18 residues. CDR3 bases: TGTGCCAGCAGCTTAGCGTCTTTAGGACAGGGGGCTTCGGGAGGCTACACCTTC. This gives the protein CASSLASLGQGASGGYTF.

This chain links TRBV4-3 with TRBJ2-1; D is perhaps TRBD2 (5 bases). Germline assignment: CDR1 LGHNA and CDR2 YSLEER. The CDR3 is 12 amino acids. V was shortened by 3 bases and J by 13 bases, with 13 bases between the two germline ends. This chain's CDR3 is CASSQAGRDQFF. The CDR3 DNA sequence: TGCGCCAGCAGCCAGGCAGGACGGGATCAGTTCTTC.

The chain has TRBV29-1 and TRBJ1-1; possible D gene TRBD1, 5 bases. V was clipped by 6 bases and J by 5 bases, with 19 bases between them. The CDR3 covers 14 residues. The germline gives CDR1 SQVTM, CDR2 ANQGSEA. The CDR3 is CSVRPQGGKTEAFF. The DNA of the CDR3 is TGCAGCGTCCGTCCCCAGGGCGGTAAAACTGAAGCTTTCTTT.

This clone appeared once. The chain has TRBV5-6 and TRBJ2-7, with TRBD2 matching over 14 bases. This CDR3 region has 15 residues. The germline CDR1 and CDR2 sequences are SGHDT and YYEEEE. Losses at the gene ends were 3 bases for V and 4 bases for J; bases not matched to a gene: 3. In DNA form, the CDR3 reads TGTGCCAGCAGCTCAGGACTAGCGGGGGGATACGAGCAGTACTTC. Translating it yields CASSSGLAGGYEQYF.